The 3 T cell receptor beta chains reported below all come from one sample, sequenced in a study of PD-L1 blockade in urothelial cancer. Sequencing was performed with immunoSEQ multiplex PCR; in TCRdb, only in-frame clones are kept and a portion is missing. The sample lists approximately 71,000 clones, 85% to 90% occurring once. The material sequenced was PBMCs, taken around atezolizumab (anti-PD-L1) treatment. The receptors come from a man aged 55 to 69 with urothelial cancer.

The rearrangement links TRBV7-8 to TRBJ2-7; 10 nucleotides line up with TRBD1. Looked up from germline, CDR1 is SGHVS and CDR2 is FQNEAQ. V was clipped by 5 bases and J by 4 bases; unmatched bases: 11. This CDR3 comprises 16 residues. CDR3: CASSPQPGTGAYEQYF. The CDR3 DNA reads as TGTGCCAGCAGCCCTCAGCCCGGGACAGGGGCTTACGAGCAGTACTTC.

CDR3 sequence: CASSDTDQPQHF. CDR3 DNA: TGTGCCAGCAGCGACACCGATCAGCCCCAGCATTTT. The chain joins TRBV2 to TRBJ1-5; D uncertain. The CDR3 extends over 12 amino acids. Deletions cut 6 bases from V and 5 bases from J, with 8 bases between. Per germline, CDR1 SNHLY and CDR2 FYNNEI.

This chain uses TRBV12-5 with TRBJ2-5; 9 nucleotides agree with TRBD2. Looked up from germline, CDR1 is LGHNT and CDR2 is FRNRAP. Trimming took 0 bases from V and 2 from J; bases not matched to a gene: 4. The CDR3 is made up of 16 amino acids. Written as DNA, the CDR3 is TGTGCTAGTGGTTTGGTATCCCTAGCGGGACAAGAGACCCAGTACTTC. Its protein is CASGLVSLAGQETQYF.